A single sample gave rise to the 4 T cell receptor beta chains below, sequenced in a study of post-analysis software for immune sequencing data. Unique molecular identifiers tagged the TCR beta cDNA libraries. Via MiXCR, TCRdb re-called the PCR reads, giving one row per CDR3 protein. This table holds around 250,000 distinct CDR3 sequences, less than 40% found once. What these receptors recognize is not known. Whole-study findings and limits: Five or six TRBV segments, TRBV5-6, TRBV5-1 and TRBV20-1 among them, were found more frequent in patients than controls.

Source material: blood. These receptors were obtained from a girl aged 10 to 17 with multiple sclerosis.

This clonotype was seen repeatedly, ten times or more. This chain links TRBV6-1 with TRBJ2-1; perhaps TRBD1 as D (6 bases). Germline V gene sequence: CDR1 MNHNS, CDR2 SASEGT. Between the trimmed V and J ends, which lost 4 bases and 1 base, there was a span of 11 bases. The CDR3 is 15 residues long. This chain's CDR3 is CASSASGQSYNEQFF. CDR3 coding DNA: TGTGCCAGCAGTGCTTCCGGACAGTCCTACAATGAGCAGTTCTTC.

This clonotype was recorded at least ten times. V usage is TRBV20-1 and J usage is TRBJ2-7; perhaps TRBD2 as D (6 bases). Germline V gene sequence: CDR1 DFQATT, CDR2 SNEGSKA (reference sequence). The CDR3 runs 14 residues. V dropped 3 bases and J dropped 0 bases, with 12 bases sitting between them. CDR3 amino acids: CSASGGATSYEQYF. As DNA, the CDR3 is TGCAGTGCTAGTGGCGGGGCTACCTCCTACGAGCAGTACTTC.

The chain is built from TRBV28 and TRBJ2-6, with D possibly matching TRBD1 (6 bases). This CDR3 is built from 18 residues. V lost 7 bases, J lost 0 bases, and 19 bases lay in between. The germline CDR1 and CDR2 sequences are MDHEN and SYDVKM. The CDR3 loop is CASTLGTGLGSGANVLTF. As DNA, the CDR3 is TGTGCCAGCACCTTAGGAACAGGGTTAGGCTCTGGGGCCAACGTCCTGACTTTC.

V and J are TRBV28 and TRBJ2-1; D is uncertain. Germline CDR1 MDHEN, CDR2 SYDVKM. The V end was cut by 7 bases, the J end by 1 base, with 11 bases between. CDR3 size: 14 residues. CDR3 DNA sequence: TGTGCCAGCACCACACAAGTTTCCTACAATGAGCAGTTCTTC. This encodes CASTTQVSYNEQFF.